This T cell receptor (beta chain) was sequenced in a study of blood T cell repertoires in COVID-19. The CDR3 has 14 amino acids. Germline CDR1 is LNHNV and CDR2 is YYDKDF (reference sequence). V lost 6 bases and J lost 10; bases outside the gene matches: 11. Sequenced by immunoSEQ multiplex PCR; TCRdb stores in-frame clones only, minus some. The table records 390,000 or so clones, around 90% of them present only once. This sequence originates from a young man with active or convalescent COVID-19. The rearrangement links TRBV15 to TRBJ2-1; 8 bases align to TRBD1. Sequencing used peripheral blood. The CDR3 is CATRLKDREREQFF. In nucleotides, the CDR3 is TGTGCCACCAGGCTTAAGGACAGGGAACGCGAGCAGTTCTTC. Full variable domain (missing parts from reference TRBV15 and TRBJ2-1): DAMVIQNPRYQVTQFGKPVTLSCSQTLNHNVMYWYQQKSSQAPKLLFHYYDKDFNNEADTPDNFQSRRPNTSFCFLDIRSPGLGDTAMYLCATRLKDREREQFFGPGTRLTVL.